The TCR beta chain described here comes from a study of blood T cells in healthy people across ages. This clonotype was seen only once. One end of the junction does not line up with germline, which may come from a read error. The germline CDR1 and CDR2 sequences are DFQATT and SNEGSKA (reference sequence). The CDR3 sequence is 12 residues long. Through a sample-barcoded 5' primer and a J-beta primer mix, a second PCR was run for roughly 7 to 11 cycles. TCRdb re-called the 5' RACE reads through MiXCR, storing one row per CDR3 protein. The data contain 550,000 to 800,000 distinct CDR3 sequences, roughly 32% of them seen just once; the ten biggest clones take up roughly 14%.

The sequence was obtained from a woman older than 75 in good health. V and J are TRBV20-1 and TRBJ2-7, with D possibly being TRBD1 or TRBD2 (5 bases each). Sequencing was done on a sample of blood. CDR3 in DNA: TGCGGTGCTAGACTACAGGCTAATGAGCAGTACTTC. It yields the protein CGARLQANEQYF.